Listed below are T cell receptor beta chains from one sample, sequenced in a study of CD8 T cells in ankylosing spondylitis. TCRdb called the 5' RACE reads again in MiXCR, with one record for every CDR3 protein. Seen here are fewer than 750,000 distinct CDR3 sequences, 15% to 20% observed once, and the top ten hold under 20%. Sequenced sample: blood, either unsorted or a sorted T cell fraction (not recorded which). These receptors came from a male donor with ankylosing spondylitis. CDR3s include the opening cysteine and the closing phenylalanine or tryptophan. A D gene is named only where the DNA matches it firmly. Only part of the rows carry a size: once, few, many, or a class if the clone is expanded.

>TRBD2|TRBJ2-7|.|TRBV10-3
TGTGCCATCAGTGACTGGACTAGCGGGGACTCCTACGAGCAGTACTTC
CAISDWTSGDSYEQYF
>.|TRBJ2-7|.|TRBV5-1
TGCGCCAGCAGCCCGCGGTATGGAATTCCGTCGGGGGAGCAGTACTTC
CASSPRYGIPSGEQYF
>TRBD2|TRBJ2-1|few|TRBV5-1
TGCGCCAGCAGCTTCCGTGTAGGGAGGGACGAGCAGTTCTTC
CASSFRVGRDEQFF
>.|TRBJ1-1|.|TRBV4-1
TGCGCCAGCAGCCAAGATATGACTGAAGCTTTCTTT
CASSQDMTEAFF
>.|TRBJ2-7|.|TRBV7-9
TGTGCCAGCAGCTTAGTAGCGGCCAACGGCGATTACGAGCAGTACTTC
CASSLVAANGDYEQYF
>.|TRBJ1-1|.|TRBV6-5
TGTGCCAGCAGTTCCCCGCGGGGGGCAGGGGACACTGAAGCTTTCTTT
CASSSPRGAGDTEAFF
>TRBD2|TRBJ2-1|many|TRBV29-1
TGCAGCGTTGAATTCCCTAGCGGGAGTTCCTACAATGAGCAGTTCTTC
CSVEFPSGSSYNEQFF
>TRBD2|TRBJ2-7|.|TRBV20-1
TGCAGTGCTAGCGTGGTAGCGGGATACCCTTCCTACGAGCAGTACTTC
CSASVVAGYPSYEQYF
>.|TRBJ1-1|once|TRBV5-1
TGCGCCAGCAGCTTGATCGGGGGGGAGAACACTGAAGCTTTCTTT
CASSLIGGENTEAFF
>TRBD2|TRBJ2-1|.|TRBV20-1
TGCAGTGGCACTAGCGGGGGGATCAACAATGAGCAGTTCTTC
CSGTSGGINNEQFF
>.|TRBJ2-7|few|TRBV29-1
TGCAGCGTTAGACTACCTACCTACGAGCAGTACTTC
CSVRLPTYEQYF
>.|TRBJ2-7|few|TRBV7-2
TGTGCCAGCAGCTTGGGGACGATGGCCTACGAGCAGTACTTC
CASSLGTMAYEQYF
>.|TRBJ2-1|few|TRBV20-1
TGCAGTGCTAGAGATGGAGCGAAACCCTACAATGAGCAGTTCTTC
CSARDGAKPYNEQFF
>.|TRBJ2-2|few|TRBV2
TGTGCCAGCAAGGCGACGTCGGGTTACACCGGGGAGCTGTTTTTT
CASKATSGYTGELFF
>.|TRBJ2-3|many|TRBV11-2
TGTGCCAGCAGCTCTGGGACTGCTAGCACAGATACGCAGTATTTT
CASSSGTASTDTQYF
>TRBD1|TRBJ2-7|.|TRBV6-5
TGTGCCAGCAGTTACGATGGACAGGGGTTCTACGAGCAGTACTTC
CASSYDGQGFYEQYF
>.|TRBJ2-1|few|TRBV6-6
TGTGCCAGCAGGGGCCTAGGCGGAGAGCAGTTCTTC
CASRGLGGEQFF
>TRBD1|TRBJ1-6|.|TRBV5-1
TGCGCCAGTAAGGGACAGGGCCGGGATAATTCACCCCTCCACTTT
CASKGQGRDNSPLHF
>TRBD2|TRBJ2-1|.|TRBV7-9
TGTGCCAGCAGCTCACTAGCGAATGAGCAGTTCTTC
CASSSLANEQFF
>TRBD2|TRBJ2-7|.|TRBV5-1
TGCGCCAGCCGTAGGAGCGGGGCCTACGAGCAGTACTTC
CASRRSGAYEQYF
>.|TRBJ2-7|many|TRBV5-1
TGCGCCAGCAGTTCCTATGGGGCGGACGAGCAGTACTTC
CASSSYGADEQYF
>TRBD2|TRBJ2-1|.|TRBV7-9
TGTGCCAGCAGGGGGCTAGCGGGGGACCAGTGGAATGAGCAGTTCTTC
CASRGLAGDQWNEQFF
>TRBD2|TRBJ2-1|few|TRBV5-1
TGCGCCAGCAGCCCGGCACTAGCGGTTCTACAGCAGTTCTTC
CASSPALAVLQQFF
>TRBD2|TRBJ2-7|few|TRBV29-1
TGCAGCGTCCTAGTACTAGCGGGAGGCGGCTACGAGCAGTACTTC
CSVLVLAGGGYEQYF
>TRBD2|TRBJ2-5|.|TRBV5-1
TGCGCCAGCAGCGTGCCCGGACTAGCGGGGGGTGAGACCCAGTACTTC
CASSVPGLAGGETQYF
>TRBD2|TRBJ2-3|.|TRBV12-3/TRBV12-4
TGTGCCAGCAGTGCAAAGCGGGGTACGCAGTATTTT
CASSAKRGTQYF
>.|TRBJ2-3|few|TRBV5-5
TGTGCCAGCAGCTTTTATGAGTCTAGCACAGATACGCAGTATTTT
CASSFYESSTDTQYF
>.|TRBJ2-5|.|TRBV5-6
TGTGCCAGCAGCTTGGCCTGGGGGGCCCGGGAGACCCAGTACTTC
CASSLAWGARETQYF